What follows are 6 T cell receptor beta chains derived from one specimen sequenced in a study of blood T cell repertoires in COVID-19. Here immunoSEQ multiplex PCR was the method, and the copy in TCRdb shows in-frame clones only, minus some. The table has tens of thousands of clones, about 80% seen once. The sample comprised peripheral blood. The receptor source for this set is a woman aged 80 or over with acute or convalescent COVID-19.

The chain combines TRBV5-1 with TRBJ2-3, with TRBD2 matching over 9 bases. The ends lost 0 bases at V and 3 bases at J; junction bases unmatched: 5. Germline V gene sequence: CDR1 SGHRS, CDR2 YFSETQ. This CDR3 has 16 amino acids. The CDR3 DNA is TGCGCCAGCAGCTTGGAGTTGGCGGGAGGGACAGATACGCAGTATTTT. Translating it yields CASSLELAGGTDTQYF.

There are a few counts of this clone. The chain links TRBV5-1 to TRBJ2-1; 14 bases align to TRBD2. Germline-derived CDR1 and CDR2 are SGHRS and YFSETQ. The CDR3 is 16 residues long. V lost 5 bases and J lost 6; bases outside the gene matches: 7. The CDR3 DNA is TGCGCCAGCAGATTTACCGGGACTAGCGGGAGCAATGAGCAGTTCTTC. Protein: CASRFTGTSGSNEQFF.

J is TRBJ2-6 and V is TRBV3-1 (or the pseudogene TRBV3-2); D gene uncertain. This CDR3 region has 16 residues. CDR1 and CDR2 from the germline V gene are LGHDT and YNNKEL (reference sequence). Trimming left V 0 bases short and J 0 bases short, with 6 bases between. DNA for the CDR3: TGTGCCAGCAGCCAAGAAATATTCTCTGGGGCCAACGTCCTGACTTTC. Its protein product is CASSQEIFSGANVLTF.

The chain combines TRBV11-3 with TRBJ2-1, with 9 bases lining up with TRBD1. Losses at the gene ends were 0 bases for V and 11 bases for J; bases not matched to a gene: 5. This CDR3 region has 14 residues. From germline, CDR1 is SGHNT and CDR2 YENEEA. CDR3 residues: CASSLETGQGKQFF. CDR3 DNA: TGTGCCAGCAGCTTAGAGACGGGACAGGGAAAGCAGTTCTTC.

The rearrangement uses TRBV27 and TRBJ2-2; D possibly corresponds to TRBD2 (5 bases). CDR3 length: 14 residues. Trimming removed 4 bases from V and 6 bases from J, with 12 bases in between. Per germline, CDR1 MNHEY and CDR2 SMNVEV (reference sequence). The CDR3: CASSSRGRAGELFF. For the CDR3, the DNA is TGTGCCAGCAGTTCTCGTGGGCGGGCCGGGGAGCTGTTTTTT.

The chain has TRBV9 and TRBJ2-3, with TRBD2 matching 9 bases. CDR1 and CDR2 (germline): SGDLS, YYNGEE. CDR3 length: 17 residues. V shed 0 bases and J 2 bases; nucleotides not matched to a gene: 7. The DNA for the CDR3 is TGTGCCAGCAGCGTAGGGAGAGTAGCGGGAGTCACAGATACGCAGTATTTT. It yields the protein CASSVGRVAGVTDTQYF. The full variable domain, with the rest looked up from reference TRBV9 and TRBJ2-3, is DSGVTQTPKHLITATGQRVTLRCSPRSGDLSVYWYQQSLDQGLQFLIQYYNGEERAKGNILERFSAQQFPDLHSELNLSSLELGDSALYFCASSVGRVAGVTDTQYFGPGTRLTVL.